Presented here are 13 T cell receptor beta chains from one specimen sequenced in a study of blood T cells in healthy people across ages. Through a sample-barcoded 5' primer and a J-beta primer mix, a second PCR was run for about 6 to 12 cycles. MiXCR was run by TCRdb on the 5' RACE reads, yielding one entry per CDR3 protein. The sample shows under 800,000 distinct CDR3 sequences, 20% to 25% of them seen only once. The sample consisted of blood. Source of these receptors: a man aged 70 or older in good health.

This clonotype has a handful of counts. The chain employs TRBV28 and TRBJ1-2; possibly TRBD1 for D (5 bases). Germline lookup yields CDR1 MDHEN and CDR2 SYDVKM. CDR3 size: 11 residues. This chain's CDR3 is CAGGDGYGYTF. CDR3 nucleotide sequence: TGTGCTGGAGGGGACGGCTATGGCTACACCTTC.

The chain is built from TRBV10-3 and TRBJ2-1; 11 bases map to TRBD2. The V gene's germline CDR1 is ENHRY and CDR2 SYGVKD. The ends lost 8 bases at V and 1 base at J; junction bases unmatched: 7. This CDR3 has 16 amino acids. In nucleotides, the CDR3 is TGTGCCATCCGGGGACTAGCGGCTAATTCCTACAATGAGCAGTTCTTC. Its translation: CAIRGLAANSYNEQFF.

This clonotype was seen just once. A much more abundant neighbour one base away suggests this may be a read error. The CDR3 carries no conserved terminal phenylalanine or tryptophan, so it likely arises from a read error. The genes are TRBV10-2 and TRBJ2-1; a weak D match, TRBD2 (5 bases). Germline V gene sequence: CDR1 WSHSY, CDR2 SAAADI. Between the trimmed V and J ends, which lost 2 bases and 1 base, there was a span of 9 bases. The CDR3 covers 15 residues. The CDR3 sequence: CASSEPQRSYNEQFL. The CDR3 DNA follows: TGCGCCAGCAGTGAGCCACAGCGGTCCTACAATGAGCAGTTCTTG.

The chain combines TRBV30 with TRBJ2-3, with D perhaps assigned TRBD1 or TRBD2 (6 bases each). This CDR3 spans 12 amino acids. V lost 4 bases and J 7 bases, leaving 12 bases between the germline ends. The germline V gene has CDR1 GTSNPN and CDR2 SVGIG (reference sequence). The CDR3 DNA reads as TGTGCCTGGAAAACGGGGGCTAATACGCAGTATTTT. Translating gives CAWKTGANTQYF.

The chain recombines TRBV7-9 with TRBJ1-4; TRBD1 is a possible D gene (5 bases). There are 14 residues in the CDR3. The V end lost 3 bases, the J end lost 6 bases, and 11 bases lay between the germline ends. CDR1 is SEHNR, CDR2 FQNEAQ, per germline (reference sequence). The CDR3 region is CASSFGREDEKLFF. CDR3 coding DNA: TGTGCCAGCAGCTTCGGCAGGGAGGATGAAAAACTGTTTTTT.

This clonotype was counted only a few times. The chain combines TRBV4-3 with TRBJ1-4; 8 nucleotides align to TRBD1. Trimming took 2 bases from V and 6 from J; bases not matched to a gene: 11. The CDR3 length is 17 residues. Germline-derived CDR1 and CDR2 are LGHNA and YSLEER. The CDR3 loop is CASSQQGQGSYDEKLFF. CDR3 coding DNA: TGCGCCAGCAGCCAACAAGGACAGGGCTCGTACGATGAAAAACTGTTTTTT.

This chain joins TRBV7-8 and TRBJ2-5; no reliable D call. The ends were cut back, 1 base at V and 7 bases at J, with 16 bases in the middle. This CDR3 has 15 residues. In germline, CDR1 is SGHVS, CDR2 FQNEAQ. The CDR3 nucleotides are TGTGCCAGCAGCTTAGAAAAGCCCCCGATTGGGACCCAGTACTTC. Its translation is CASSLEKPPIGTQYF.

V gene TRBV3-1 combines with J gene TRBJ2-7, with D maybe TRBD2 (5 bases). This CDR3 contains 14 residues. Germline V gene sequence: CDR1 LGHDT, CDR2 YNNKEL (reference sequence). Trimming removed 1 base from V and 3 bases from J, with 10 bases in between. This CDR3 reads CASSQAVGDYEQYF. In nucleotides, the CDR3 is TGTGCCAGCAGCCAAGCGGTGGGAGACTACGAGCAGTACTTC.

V is TRBV7-3 and J is TRBJ2-7; 7 nucleotides agree with TRBD1. Germline V CDR1 and CDR2: SGHTA, FQGTGA. There are 13 residues in the CDR3. Unmatched junction bases numbered 6, after V lost 5 bases and J lost 5 bases. CDR3 nucleotides: TGTGCCAGCAGCCCACAGGGGTGGGACGAGCAGTACTTC. It specifies CASSPQGWDEQYF.

This clonotype was recorded a few times. V usage is TRBV6-6 and J usage is TRBJ2-3; D tentatively fits TRBD1 or TRBD2 (5 bases each). Germline lookup yields CDR1 MNHNY and CDR2 SVGAGI (reference sequence). This CDR3 is 14 amino acids long. Trimming stripped 6 bases from V and 2 bases from J, with 12 bases between. The DNA for the CDR3 is TGTGCCAGCAGGCCACCCGGGACCACAGATACGCAGTATTTT. Amino acid sequence: CASRPPGTTDTQYF.

This rearrangement joins TRBV12-3 or TRBV12-4 to TRBJ2-5, with a weak D call TRBD1 (6 bases). The CDR3 is made up of 15 amino acids. Between the trimmed V and J ends, which lost 6 bases and 2 bases, there was a span of 16 bases. Here the CDR3 reads CASSWGPGDQETQYF. CDR3 nucleotides: TGTGCCAGCAGCTGGGGCCCAGGGGATCAAGAGACCCAGTACTTC.

This clonotype was seen a handful of times. The junction does not match germline at one end; this may be a read error. CDR3 bases: TGTGCCTGCAGCCGACAGGCGAACACTGAAGCTTTCTTT. This translates into CACSRQANTEAFF. The rearrangement uses TRBV7-3 and TRBJ1-1, with D possibly TRBD1 on 6 matching bases. From germline, CDR1 is SGHTA and CDR2 FQGTGA. The CDR3 loop spans 13 amino acids. The variable domain in full, with the rest retrieved from reference TRBV7-3 and TRBJ1-1, is GAGVSQTPSNKVTEKGKYVELRCDPISGHTALYWYRQSLGQGPEFLIYFQGTGAADDSGLPNDRFFAVRPEGSVSTLKIQRTERGDSAVYLCACSRQANTEAFFGQGTRLTVV.

There are a few counts of this clonotype. The CDR3 spells CASSQMASGTNEQFF. In DNA, the CDR3 is TGTGCCAGCAGTCAAATGGCTAGCGGGACCAATGAGCAGTTCTTC. The chain combines TRBV2 with TRBJ2-1; 9 positions agree with TRBD2. In germline, CDR1 is SNHLY, CDR2 FYNNEI. This CDR3 is built from 15 residues. J gave up 6 bases and V 5 bases, and 8 bases lay outside the gene matches.